The 21 T cell receptor beta chains below were found in one sample sequenced in a study of CD4 and CD8 cells across lung adenocarcinoma regions. TCRdb recomputed calls from the PCR reads with MiXCR, one row per CDR3 protein. This sample has around 25,000 distinct CDR3 sequences, with around 50% found just once. The sample consisted of CD4+ T cells from the center of a lung tumor. The receptor source for this set is a male donor with lung adenocarcinoma. The CD4 and CD8 labels of this study may be unreliable.

Ten or more counts support this clonotype. The chain employs TRBV5-1 and TRBJ2-2; 11 bases are a match to TRBD2. CDR1 SGHRS and CDR2 YFSETQ come from the germline V gene. CDR3 size: 16 residues. V lost 4 bases and J lost 2; bases outside the gene matches: 4. CDR3 nucleotide sequence: TGCGCCAGCAGCCCCAGACTAGCGGGAAACACCGGGGAGCTGTTTTTT. It yields the protein CASSPRLAGNTGELFF.

This clonotype has a count of ten or more. This sequence joins TRBV6-8 and TRBJ1-1; D ambiguous. The CDR3 loop spans 13 amino acids. Germline values: CDR1 MNHGY, CDR2 SAAAGT. V was trimmed by 8 bases and J by 1 base, leaving 11 bases between them. The DNA of the CDR3 is TGTGCCAGCGAAGGTAGGTCGAACACTGAAGCTTTCTTT. Its protein product is CASEGRSNTEAFF.

The rearrangement links TRBV12-3 or TRBV12-4 to TRBJ2-3; TRBD2 matches 9 bases. V lost 11 bases, J lost 9 bases, and 36 bases stayed unmatched. This CDR3 is 21 amino acids long. The CDR3 here is CALRGCGRVATGVRGQETQYF. In nucleotides, the CDR3 is TGTGCCTTACGGGGCTGCGGGAGGGTCGCTACCGGGGTGCGTGGCCAAGAGACGCAGTATTTT.

There are a few counts of this clonotype. The chain carries TRBV6-5 and TRBJ2-2; TRBD2 is a possible D gene (5 bases). CDR3 size: 15 residues. The V gene lost 6 bases and the J gene lost 13 bases, with 24 bases spanning the gap. Germline V gives CDR1 MNHEY, CDR2 SVGAGI. The CDR3 region is CASRLQSGIPGALFF. The DNA of the CDR3 is TGTGCCAGCAGACTCCAGTCCGGGATTCCAGGTGCGCTGTTTTTT.

The chain uses TRBV6-1 and TRBJ1-4, with D possibly TRBD1 on 5 matching bases. The CDR3 has 13 residues. Trimming pared 7 bases from V and 4 bases from J, leaving 10 bases between. Germline V CDR1 and CDR2: MNHNS, SASEGT. The CDR3 coding sequence is TGTGCCAGCATGGCAGGGAATAATGAAAAACTGTTTTTT. As protein: CASMAGNNEKLFF.

The V gene is TRBV28, the J gene TRBJ2-7; 13 nucleotides match TRBD2. The junction had 10 bases not matched to a gene; V was cut back by 3 bases and J by 2 bases. This CDR3 has 18 amino acids. Germline lookup yields CDR1 MDHEN and CDR2 SYDVKM. In DNA, the CDR3 is TGTGCCAGCAGTTTGGACGCCTCGGGACTAGCGGGAACCTACGAGCAGTACTTC. Protein sequence: CASSLDASGLAGTYEQYF.

This clonotype was recorded at least ten times. The V gene is TRBV6-5, the J gene TRBJ2-1; 8 bases line up with TRBD1. The DNA end is more similar to TRBJ2-7, so the J call may be wrong. This CDR3 comprises 16 residues. Germline CDR1 and CDR2: MNHEY and SVGAGI. The CDR3 DNA follows: TGTGCCAGCAGTTACGGAGAACCGACAGGGGCCTACGAGCAGTACTTC. Protein sequence: CASSYGEPTGAYEQYF.

This clonotype was observed many times. The chain uses TRBV10-3 and TRBJ1-3; D is perhaps TRBD1 (5 bases). Trimming took off 2 bases at V and 4 bases at J, with 12 bases between the two ends. The CDR3 extends over 15 amino acids. The germline CDR1 and CDR2 sequences are ENHRY and SYGVKD. The CDR3 region is CAISEGPGPGNTIYF. CDR3 in DNA: TGTGCCATCAGTGAGGGCCCAGGGCCAGGAAACACCATATATTTT.

The sample holds many counts of this clonotype. The chain links TRBV6-1 to TRBJ1-5, with D perhaps matching TRBD1 (5 bases). The V gene lost 7 bases and the J gene lost 6 bases, with 19 bases spanning the gap. This CDR3 region has 15 residues. The germline gives CDR1 MNHNS, CDR2 SASEGT. The CDR3 spells CASNRLTGDGQPQHF. The CDR3 DNA sequence: TGTGCCAGCAACCGCCTTACCGGGGACGGTCAGCCCCAGCATTTT.

V gene TRBV6-1 combines with J gene TRBJ1-4, with TRBD1 matching 10 bases. This CDR3 region has 13 residues. The V and J ends lost 4 bases and 11 bases, in that order; junction bases with no gene match: 4. Germline assignment: CDR1 MNHNS and CDR2 SASEGT. The CDR3 DNA sequence: TGTGCCAGCAGTGGGACAGGGGGTCGGAAACTGTTTTTT. Translation: CASSGTGGRKLFF.

This clonotype is labeled as medium-sized. V is TRBV7-2 and J is TRBJ2-1; no definite D call. Germline CDR1 is SGHTA and CDR2 is FQGNSA. The CDR3 covers 13 residues. V was shortened by 5 bases and J by 7 bases, with 12 bases between the two germline ends. CDR3: CASSSYVENEQFF. The CDR3 region has the DNA TGTGCCAGCAGCAGCTACGTGGAGAATGAGCAGTTCTTC.

The rearrangement uses TRBV7-3 and TRBJ2-5; the match to TRBD1 covers 7 bases. J was trimmed by 4 bases and V by 1 base; bases with no gene match: 3. The CDR3 totals 14 residues. Germline V gene lookup returns CDR1 SGHTA and CDR2 FQGTGA. CDR3 bases: TGTGCCAGCAGCTTAAGAGGGGGCCGAGAGACCCAGTACTTC. This codes for CASSLRGGRETQYF.

The V and J genes are TRBV10-3 and TRBJ2-3, with D perhaps matching TRBD2 (5 bases). CDR3 size: 15 residues. The germline V gene has CDR1 ENHRY and CDR2 SYGVKD. Trimming removed 11 bases from V and 9 bases from J, with 27 bases in between. The CDR3 DNA reads TGTGCCCTCGGACTCCAGGCCGTAATCACCGAGACGCAGTATTTT. This gives the protein CALGLQAVITETQYF.

This clonotype was seen only a few times. The rearrangement uses TRBV10-3 and TRBJ1-1; D remains unclear. The germline V gene has CDR1 ENHRY and CDR2 SYGVKD. Deletions cut 0 bases from V and 5 bases from J, with 7 bases between. This CDR3 comprises 13 residues. For the CDR3, the DNA is TGTGCCATCAGTGAGTCGAGCAGAACTGAAGCTTTCTTT. Amino acids: CAISESSRTEAFF.

Concerning this clonotype: The germline gene is not matched at one end of the junction; a read error may be the cause. The chain joins TRBV6-5 to TRBJ2-2, with D possibly matching TRBD2 (6 bases). This CDR3 has 15 residues. Germline V gene lookup returns CDR1 MNHEY and CDR2 SVGAGI. The CDR3 loop is CASRLQSGSPGEQFF. The CDR3 DNA reads as TGTGCCAGCAGACTCCAGTCCGGGAGTCCCGGTGAGCAGTTTTTT.

This clonotype was detected many times. The V call is TRBV6-5, the J call TRBJ1-6; 8 nucleotides match TRBD1. The V gene end was trimmed by 4 bases and the J gene end by 7 bases; junction bases not matched to a gene: 6. This CDR3 region has 15 residues. Germline lookup yields CDR1 MNHEY and CDR2 SVGAGI. CDR3 amino acids: CASSWSGQVNSPLHF. CDR3 bases: TGTGCCAGCAGTTGGTCGGGACAGGTGAATTCACCCCTCCACTTT.

This clonotype has ten or more counts. This rearrangement joins TRBV10-2 to TRBJ1-6; 8 nucleotides align to TRBD1. The germline V gene has CDR1 WSHSY and CDR2 SAAADI. The V segment lost 7 bases and the J segment 0 bases; nucleotides outside the gene matches: 17. This CDR3 comprises 20 residues. The DNA for the CDR3 is TGCGCCAGCAACGAAGGGGTACCCCGGGACAGGAGCTCCTATAATTCACCCCTCCACTTT. It yields the protein CASNEGVPRDRSSYNSPLHF.

This clonotype was counted only a few times. The J gene is TRBJ2-1, the V gene TRBV10-2; no clear D gene. The DNA end is a closer match to TRBJ2-7, so the J assignment may be wrong. CDR3 length: 12 residues. The germline CDR1 and CDR2 sequences are WSHSY and SAAADI. The CDR3 sequence: CASKANSYEQYF. The CDR3 DNA follows: TGCGCCAGCAAAGCCAACTCCTACGAGCAGTACTTC.

By proportion, this clonotype is medium-sized (0.01 to 0.1%). This rearrangement joins TRBV6-1 to TRBJ2-7, with 9 bases lining up with TRBD1. Losses at the gene ends were 4 bases for V and 2 bases for J; bases not matched to a gene: 3. This CDR3 is built from 14 residues. CDR1 and CDR2 from the germline V gene are MNHNS and SASEGT. CDR3 sequence reads: CASSAGTGPYEQYF. CDR3 DNA sequence: TGTGCCAGCAGTGCCGGGACAGGGCCCTACGAGCAGTACTTC.

The chain joins TRBV11-3 to TRBJ2-1; D is possibly TRBD2 (6 bases). V lost 4 bases and J lost 3, with 13 bases in between. The CDR3 is made up of 15 amino acids. Germline loops: CDR1 SGHNT, CDR2 YENEEA. CDR3 nucleotide sequence: TGTGCCAGCAGCTCCCGGGAGAGCGACTACAATGAGCAGTTCTTC. The encoded protein is CASSSRESDYNEQFF.

Many counts were recorded for this clonotype. The chain is built from TRBV6-5 and TRBJ2-7; maybe TRBD2 (5 bases). CDR3 length: 14 amino acids. The germline CDR1 and CDR2 sequences are MNHEY and SVGAGI. Trimming pared 3 bases from V and 6 bases from J, leaving 15 bases between. The CDR3 DNA sequence: TGTGCCAGCAGTTATCTGTCGGGGTCCCTCGAGCAGTACTTC. Protein product: CASSYLSGSLEQYF.